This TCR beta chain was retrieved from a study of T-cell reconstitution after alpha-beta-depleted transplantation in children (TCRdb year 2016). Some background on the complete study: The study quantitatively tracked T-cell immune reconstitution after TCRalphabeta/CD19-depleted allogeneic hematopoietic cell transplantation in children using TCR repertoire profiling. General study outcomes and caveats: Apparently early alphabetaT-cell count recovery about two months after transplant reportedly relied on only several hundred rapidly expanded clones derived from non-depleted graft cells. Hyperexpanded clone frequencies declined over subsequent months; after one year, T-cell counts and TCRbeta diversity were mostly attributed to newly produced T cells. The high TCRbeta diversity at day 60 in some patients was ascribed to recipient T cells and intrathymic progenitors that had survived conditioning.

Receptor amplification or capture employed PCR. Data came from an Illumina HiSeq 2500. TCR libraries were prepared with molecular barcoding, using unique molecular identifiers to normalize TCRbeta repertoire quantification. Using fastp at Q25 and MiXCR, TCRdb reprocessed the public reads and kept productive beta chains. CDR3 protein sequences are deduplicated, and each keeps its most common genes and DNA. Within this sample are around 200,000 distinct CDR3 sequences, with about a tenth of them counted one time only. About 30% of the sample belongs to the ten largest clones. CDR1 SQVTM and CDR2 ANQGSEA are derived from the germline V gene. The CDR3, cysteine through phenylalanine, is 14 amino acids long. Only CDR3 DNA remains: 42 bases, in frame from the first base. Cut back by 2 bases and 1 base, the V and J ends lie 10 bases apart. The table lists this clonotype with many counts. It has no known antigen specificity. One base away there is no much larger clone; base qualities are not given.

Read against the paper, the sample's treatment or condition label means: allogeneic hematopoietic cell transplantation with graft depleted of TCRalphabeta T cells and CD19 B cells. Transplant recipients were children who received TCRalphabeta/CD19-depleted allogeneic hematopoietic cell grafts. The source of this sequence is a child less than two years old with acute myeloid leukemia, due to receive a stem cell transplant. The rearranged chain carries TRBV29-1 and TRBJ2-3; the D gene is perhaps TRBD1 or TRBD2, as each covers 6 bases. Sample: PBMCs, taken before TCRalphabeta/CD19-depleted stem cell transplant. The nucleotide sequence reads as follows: TGCAGCGTTGAAAGGGGGGTGGGCACAGATACGCAGTATTTT. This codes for CSVERGVGTDTQYF.